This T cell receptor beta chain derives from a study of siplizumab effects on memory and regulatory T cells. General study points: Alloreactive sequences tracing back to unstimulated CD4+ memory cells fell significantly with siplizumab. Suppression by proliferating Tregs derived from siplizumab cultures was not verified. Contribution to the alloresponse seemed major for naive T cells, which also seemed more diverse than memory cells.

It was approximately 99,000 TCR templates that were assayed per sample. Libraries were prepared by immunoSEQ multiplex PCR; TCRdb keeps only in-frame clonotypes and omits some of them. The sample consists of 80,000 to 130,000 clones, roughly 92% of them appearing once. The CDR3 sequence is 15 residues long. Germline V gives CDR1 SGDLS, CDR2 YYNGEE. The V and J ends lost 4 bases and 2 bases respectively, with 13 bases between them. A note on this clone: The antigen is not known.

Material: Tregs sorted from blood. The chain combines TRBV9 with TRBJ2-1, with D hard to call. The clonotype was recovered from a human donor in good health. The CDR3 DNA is TGTGCCAGCAGCAGCAGACCAAACGCCTACAATGAGCAGTTCTTC. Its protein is CASSSRPNAYNEQFF.